This T cell receptor (beta chain) was sequenced for a study of shared clonotypes between healthy human individuals. Whole-study results and caveats: Sharing across four donors was seen in 4% to 5% of naive CD4 clonotypes.

On this clone: The antigen remains unidentified.

Per germline, CDR1 ENHRY and CDR2 SYGVKD. This CDR3 spans 12 amino acids. Trimming cost V 6 bases and J 6 bases, with 12 bases left between them. Repertoires were generated with immunoSEQ multiplex PCR, while TCRdb's copy carries only in-frame clones and drops some. The profile shows approximately 500,000 clones, almost 97% of them singletons. This rearrangement joins TRBV10-3 to TRBJ2-7; possibly TRBD1 for D (5 bases). The specimen sequenced was naive CD4+ T cells sorted from blood. Described subset: CD45RA+ positively selected. This sequence originates from a woman under 40 in good health. CDR3 bases: TGTGCCATCAGATCTCAGGGTGGCGAGCAGTACTTC. This encodes CAIRSQGGEQYF.